What follows describes a single T cell receptor (beta chain). As yet, its antigen is unknown. J was trimmed by 7 bases and V by 3 bases; bases with no gene match: 9. Germline CDR1 is MGHRA and CDR2 is YSYEKL. The CDR3 spans 17 residues. A universal primer site was added by template switching, and unique molecular identifiers were carried by the cDNA. Using its own MiXCR run on the 5' RACE reads, TCRdb lists one record per CDR3 protein. This table holds more than 600,000 distinct CDR3 sequences, roughly 18% found once. The data belong to a study of identical twins. Study-level findings and limits: Sequences that were out-of-frame, alpha and twin-shared displayed an excess of low generation probability.

The sample was also linked to a second study, of T cells expressing NK-cell markers.

V is TRBV4-1 and J is TRBJ2-1; 13 nucleotides line up with TRBD2. Sequenced sample: PBMCs. The receptor's source is a young woman in good health. CDR3 sequence (DNA): TGCGCCAGCAGCCAGAGGACTAGCGGGGGCTCCCTAAATGAGCAGTTCTTC. Translated, it gives CASSQRTSGGSLNEQFF.